Reported below is one T cell receptor beta chain. V lost 9 bases and J lost 0, with 11 bases in between. This CDR3 comprises 14 residues. Germline assignment: CDR1 SNHLY and CDR2 FYNNEI. The data stem from a study of cytomegalovirus exposure and HLA in healthy donors. Researchers ran the PCR with 60 Vbeta and 13 Jbeta primers. Method: immunoSEQ multiplex PCR; TCRdb's copy keeps in-frame clones and lacks some. The sample lists about 150,000 clones; 70% to 80% were seen once. The sample comprised PBMCs. The clonotype comes from a human donor in good health. The chain is built from TRBV2 and TRBJ1-4; TRBD1 is a possible D gene (6 bases). This CDR3 is CARGGVATNEKLFF. The CDR3 region has the DNA TGTGCCAGAGGGGGGGTGGCAACTAATGAAAAACTGTTTTTT.